This T cell receptor beta chain was obtained from a study of cytomegalovirus exposure and HLA in healthy donors. As to this clone: Antigen: not known.

This PCR relied on a set of 60 Vbeta primers and 13 Jbeta primers. Original data processing: In a later analysis, of tens of millions of unique beta chains, around 9.9 million appeared in at least two donors. Sequencing was performed with immunoSEQ multiplex PCR; in TCRdb, only in-frame clones are kept and a portion is missing. D and trimming were read from the DNA, whereas the V and J calls and clone size are those reported in that table. The sample lists 150,000 to 200,000 clones, 75% to 85% occurring once. Study findings and constraints: It was in a later analysis that TCR association rates were seen to vary by HLA locus, highest for DRB1 and lowest for HLA-C. A list of 150 to 200 TCR beta chains associated with cytomegalovirus was given.

Losses at the gene ends were 2 bases for V and 5 bases for J; bases not matched to a gene: 11. Germline CDR1 and CDR2: SGHRS and YFSETQ. The CDR3 loop spans 16 amino acids. This sequence originates from a woman in her forties or fifties in good health and CMV-seropositive. The V and J genes are TRBV5-1 and TRBJ2-5; 8 bases fit TRBD1. The sequencing sample was made of PBMCs. The CDR3 nucleotides are TGCGCCAGCAGCTTCAGGGGGCCGATGTTATTGGAGACCCAGTACTTC. It yields the protein CASSFRGPMLLETQYF.